The 11 T cell receptor beta chains below were found in one sample sequenced in a study of human T cells and chemical hapten exposure. Unseparated into fractions, whole blood served as the source from which total RNA was extracted. Each CDR3 protein gets one entry after TCRdb re-called the 5' RACE reads with MiXCR. Among about 80,000 distinct CDR3 sequences listed, roughly 8.4% were seen once. These receptors were collected from a male donor in good health.

This rearrangement joins TRBV12-3 or TRBV12-4 to TRBJ2-7; D is possibly TRBD1 (5 bases). CDR3 length: 14 amino acids. The V and J ends lost 6 bases and 0 bases respectively, with 12 bases between them. Here the CDR3 DNA reads TGTGCCAGCAGGCCTCAAGACAGCTCCTACGAGCAGTACTTC. Translating it yields CASRPQDSSYEQYF.

This clonotype was seen a few times. V and J are TRBV11-2 and TRBJ2-7; TRBD2 might be the D (5 bases). CDR1 is SGHAT, CDR2 FQNNGV, per germline. Trimming cost V 0 bases and J 2 bases, with 5 bases left between them. This CDR3 is built from 13 residues. This CDR3 reads CASSLELAYEQYF. The CDR3 nucleotides read TGTGCCAGCAGCTTAGAACTAGCCTACGAGCAGTACTTC.

This clonotype was counted a few times. In DNA form, the CDR3 reads TGTGCCAGCAGTTACTCCGCCTCCCGGCAAAACAATGAGCAGTTCTTC. This translates into CASSYSASRQNNEQFF. V and J are TRBV6-5 and TRBJ2-1; no firm D call. The CDR3 totals 16 residues. CDR1 and CDR2 from the germline V gene are MNHEY and SVGAGI. V lost 0 bases and J lost 5, with 14 bases in between.

This clonotype has a handful of counts. The genes are TRBV10-3 and TRBJ2-3, with a tentative D call TRBD2 (6 bases). CDR3 length: 15 residues. Trimming removed 10 bases from V and 2 bases from J, with 19 bases in between. Germline CDR1 ENHRY, CDR2 SYGVKD. The DNA of the CDR3 is TGTGCCACCGGAACGGGACTGGGGAACACAGATACGCAGTATTTT. Protein sequence: CATGTGLGNTDTQYF.

The rearrangement joins TRBV7-2 to TRBJ2-3; possible D gene TRBD2, 6 bases. This CDR3 has 14 amino acids. The germline CDR1 and CDR2 sequences are SGHTA and FQGNSA. V shed 7 bases and J shed 3 bases, with 14 bases lying between them. The CDR3 DNA reads as TGTGCCAGCACCAATAGGAGGGGTACAGATACGCAGTATTTT. Translating gives CASTNRRGTDTQYF.

This clonotype was found a few times. In nucleotides, the CDR3 is TGCAGCTTTCCTCGTCGAGGGGCTAGCGGGGCGATCTCCTACAATGAGCAGTTCTTC. Translating gives CSFPRRGASGAISYNEQFF. J is TRBJ2-1 and V is TRBV20-1, with 9 bases that match TRBD2. There are 19 residues in the CDR3. Germline values: CDR1 DFQATT, CDR2 SNEGSKA (reference sequence).

The chain has TRBV20-1 and TRBJ1-1; TRBD1 agrees at 7 bases. Per germline, CDR1 DFQATT and CDR2 SNEGSKA (reference sequence). The CDR3 extends over 13 amino acids. The V gene end was trimmed by 8 bases and the J gene end by 2 bases; junction bases not matched to a gene: 8. The CDR3 loop is CSPTGQPNTEAFF. The CDR3 bases are TGCAGTCCCACGGGACAGCCCAACACTGAAGCTTTCTTT.

This clonotype has at least ten counts. This chain uses TRBV10-2 with TRBJ1-1, with 7 bases fitting TRBD1. Germline V gene lookup returns CDR1 WSHSY and CDR2 SAAADI. CDR3 length: 13 amino acids. V lost 6 bases, J lost 4 bases, and 5 bases stayed unmatched. CDR3 in amino acids: CASRAGGSTEAFF. The CDR3 coding sequence is TGCGCCAGCAGGGCAGGGGGAAGCACTGAAGCTTTCTTT.

A remark on this clonotype: Since a much larger clone is just one base distant, this may be a read error. This sequence joins TRBV6-5 and TRBJ2-5; possible D gene TRBD1, 5 bases. Trimming cost V 5 bases and J 5 bases, with 12 bases left between them. Germline CDR1 reads MNHEY; CDR2 reads SVGAGI. The CDR3 covers 13 residues. The CDR3 region has the DNA TGTGCCAGCAGTACGGACATGCTGGAGACCCAGTACTTC. It is translated as CASSTDMLETQYF.

This clonotype occurred a few times. This chain links TRBV4-2 with TRBJ1-5, with D unresolved. Between the trimmed V and J ends, which lost 0 bases and 5 bases, there was a span of 5 bases. The germline CDR1 and CDR2 sequences are LGHNA and YNFKEQ. This CDR3 comprises 13 residues. In DNA, the CDR3 is TGTGCCAGCAGCCAAGACAGCTATCAGCCCCAGCATTTT. This translates into CASSQDSYQPQHF.

The V gene is TRBV30, the J gene TRBJ1-1; no reliable D call. CDR3 length: 13 residues. CDR1 and CDR2 (germline): GTSNPN, SVGIG (reference sequence). V shed 5 bases and J shed 1 base, with 11 bases lying between them. The CDR3 DNA follows: TGTGCCTGGTCTGCCACATCGAACACTGAAGCTTTCTTT. Residues: CAWSATSNTEAFF.